The rows below give T cell receptor beta chains drawn from one sample of a study of cytomegalovirus exposure and HLA in healthy donors. Libraries were prepared by immunoSEQ multiplex PCR; TCRdb keeps only in-frame clonotypes and omits some of them. The sample shows some 160,000 clones, approximately 88% of them seen only once. Sequenced: PBMCs. The origin of the receptors is a woman in her late teens or twenties in good health and CMV-seronegative. Each CDR3 is given with its conserved first and last residue. Fields, in order: clone size, J gene, D gene, V gene, CDR3 DNA, CDR3 protein. The D gene is left open where the match is weak. Clone size is shown for a subset of rows, as once, few, many or a class of expanded clone.

- | TRBJ2-2 | - | TRBV11-3 | TGTGCCAGCAGCTTAGTCGGAGCGAACACCGGGGAGCTGTTTTTT | CASSLVGANTGELFF
- | TRBJ1-6 | - | TRBV4-1 | TGCGCCAGCAGCCAAGGAATGGGCGTTAATTCACCCCTCCACTTT | CASSQGMGVNSPLHF
- | TRBJ1-2 | TRBD1 | TRBV18 | TGTGCCAGCTCAGGGACAGATGGCTACACCTTC | CASSGTDGYTF
- | TRBJ1-6 | - | TRBV6-1 | TGTGCCAGCAGTGAAGCGCCCGAGGGCTCCTATAATTCACCCCTCCACTTT | CASSEAPEGSYNSPLHF
few | TRBJ2-5 | - | TRBV29-1 | TGCAGCGTCGGGACTGGTACGCAAGAGACCCAGTACTTC | CSVGTGTQETQYF
- | TRBJ2-1 | TRBD1 | TRBV10-3 | TGTGCCATCAGTGAGAAGACACAGGGGAACAATGAGCAGTTCTTC | CAISEKTQGNNEQFF
- | TRBJ2-7 | - | TRBV6-5 | TGTGCCAGCAGGTTGGATTACAGATCCTACGAGCAGTACTTC | CASRLDYRSYEQYF
- | TRBJ1-5 | - | TRBV28 | TGTGCCAGCAGTTTTAGTCGGGGGAGCAATCAGCCCCAGCATTTT | CASSFSRGSNQPQHF
- | TRBJ1-2 | - | TRBV5-5 | TGTGCCAGCAGCTTGGTACGGACAGCACGCGGCTACACCTTC | CASSLVRTARGYTF
few | TRBJ2-7 | - | TRBV7-2 | TGTGCCAGCAGACCGCGCCTAGGGCCAGGGAGGTTCCACGAGCAGTACTTC | CASRPRLGPGRFHEQYF
- | TRBJ2-2 | TRBD1 | TRBV12-5 | TGTGCTAGTGGTTTGCCCCAGGGGGTTAGGACCGGGGAGCTGTTTTTT | CASGLPQGVRTGELFF
few | TRBJ2-1 | - | TRBV11-3 | TGTGCCAGCAGCTTAGTTGGTCCCGAGGGCTACAATGAGCAGTTCTTC | CASSLVGPEGYNEQFF
- | TRBJ1-1 | - | TRBV19 | TGTGCCACCGGACAGCCCATGAACACTGAAGCTTTCTTT | CATGQPMNTEAFF
- | TRBJ1-4 | - | TRBV28 | TGTGCCAGCAGCCCCGGGGGGGGGTTTGGAAAACTGTTTTTT | CASSPGGGFGKLFF
- | TRBJ2-5 | - | TRBV4-1 | TGCGCCAGCAGCCCCACACCCCCATTGGGGGGGGCCCAAGAGACCCAGTACTTC | CASSPTPPLGGAQETQYF
- | TRBJ2-3 | - | TRBV11-2 | TGTGCCAGCAGCCTAACCACCGGAGATACGCAGTATTTT | CASSLTTGDTQYF
- | TRBJ2-1 | TRBD2 | TRBV6-6 | TGTGCCAGCAGAGCGGGGGACAATGAGCAGTTCTTC | CASRAGDNEQFF
- | TRBJ2-3 | TRBD1 | TRBV14 | TGTGCCAGCAGTCCGCACAGGGGGCTTGGCGCAGATACGCAGTATTTT | CASSPHRGLGADTQYF
once | TRBJ2-3 | - | TRBV29-1 | TGCAGCGTTTCAGACAGGCCCCCCACAGATACGCAGTATTTT | CSVSDRPPTDTQYF
- | TRBJ2-1 | TRBD1 | TRBV19 | TGTGCCAGCAGCAAGCCCGGGACAGGGTACGAGGCGTCCTACAATGAGCAGTTCTTC | CASSKPGTGYEASYNEQFF
once | TRBJ2-5 | TRBD2 | TRBV4-1 | TGCGCCAGCAGCCAAGCGTCTAGCGGGGAGACCCAGTACTTC | CASSQASSGETQYF
- | TRBJ1-2 | - | TRBV7-2 | TGTGCCAGCAGCAATACAGGTCCCAGTGGCTACACCTTC | CASSNTGPSGYTF
- | TRBJ2-7 | - | TRBV19 | TGTGCCAGTACCTCACAGGGCTACGAGCAGTACTTC | CASTSQGYEQYF
- | TRBJ1-5 | TRBD1 | TRBV5-5 | TGTGCCAGCAGCTTGGGGGCAGGGGGAATCCTGGTTAGTCAGCCCCAGCATTTT | CASSLGAGGILVSQPQHF
- | TRBJ2-7 | TRBD1 | TRBV5-1 | TGCGCCAGCAGCTTGGGGGGACAGTACACTTCCTACGAGCAGTACTTC | CASSLGGQYTSYEQYF
- | TRBJ2-5 | TRBD1 | TRBV13 | TGTGCCAGCAGCTTAGGGAGGGGGCCTTGGGAGACCCAGTACTTC | CASSLGRGPWETQYF
- | TRBJ1-6 | - | TRBV7-9 | TGTGCCAGCAGGGAACAGGGTGGGAAGTCACCCCTCCACTTT | CASREQGGKSPLHF
- | TRBJ1-2 | - | TRBV6-6 | TGTGCCAGCAGTTCCGACAGTTCCTATGGCTACACCTTC | CASSSDSSYGYTF
few | TRBJ2-7 | TRBD1 | TRBV28 | TGTGCCAGCAGTCTGTCCGGGACAGGGAGGAACGAGCAGTACTTC | CASSLSGTGRNEQYF
- | TRBJ1-6 | - | TRBV18 | TGTGCCAGCTCACCACCGACATCGGCCTCACCCCTCCACTTT | CASSPPTSASPLHF
- | TRBJ2-5 | TRBD2 | TRBV7-2 | TGTGCCAGCAGCTCTCGACTAGCGGGGTGGGAGACCCAGTACTTC | CASSSRLAGWETQYF